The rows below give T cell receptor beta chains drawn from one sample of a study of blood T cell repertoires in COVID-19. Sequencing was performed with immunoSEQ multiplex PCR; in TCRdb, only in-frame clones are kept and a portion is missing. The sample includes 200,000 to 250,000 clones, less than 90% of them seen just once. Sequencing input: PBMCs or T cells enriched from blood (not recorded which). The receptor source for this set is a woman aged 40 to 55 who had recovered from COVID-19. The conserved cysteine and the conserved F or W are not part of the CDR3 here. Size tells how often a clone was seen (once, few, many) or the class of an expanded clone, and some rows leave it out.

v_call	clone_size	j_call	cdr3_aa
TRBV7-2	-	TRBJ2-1	ASRLAVNNEQF
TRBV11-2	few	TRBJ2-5	ASSWRRGETQY
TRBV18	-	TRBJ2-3	ASSPGTSGRTDTQY
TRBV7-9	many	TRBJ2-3	ASSFGASGRRTDTQY
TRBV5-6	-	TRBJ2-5	ASSFRTGTGQETQY
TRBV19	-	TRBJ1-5	ASSQGYSNQPQH
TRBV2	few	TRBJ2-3	ASSYDRGADTQY
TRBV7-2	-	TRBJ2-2	ASSSRDYTNTGELF
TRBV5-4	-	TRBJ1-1	ASSSGQGLTEAF
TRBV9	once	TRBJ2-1	ASSVDGREYNEQF
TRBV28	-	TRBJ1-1	ASTGVKGTEAF
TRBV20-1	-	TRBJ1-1	SASYGTEAF
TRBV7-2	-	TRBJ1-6	ASSIPGTGLLENSPLH
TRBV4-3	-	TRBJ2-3	ASSRERWSTDTQY
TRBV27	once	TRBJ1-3	ATRGAGYTIY
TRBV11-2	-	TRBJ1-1	ASTGLGAGEAF
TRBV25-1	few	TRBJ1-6	ASSEQQGYNSPLH
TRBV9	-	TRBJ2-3	ASSALTGIQGDTQY
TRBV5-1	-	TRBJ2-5	ASSVGQGNLETQY
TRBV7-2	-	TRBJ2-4	ASSTSGSNIQY
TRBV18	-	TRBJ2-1	ASSPPTSGIRNEQF
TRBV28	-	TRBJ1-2	ASSLVPRTGYGYT
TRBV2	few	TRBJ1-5	ASRLTGGDFEPQH
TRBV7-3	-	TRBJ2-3	ASSTRAGATDTQY
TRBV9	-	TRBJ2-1	ASTAGFTWSNEQF
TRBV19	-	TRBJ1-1	ASSRTGKSNTEAF
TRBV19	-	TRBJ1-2	ASSYRSYGYT
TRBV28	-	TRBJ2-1	ASSRTSGEIYNEQF
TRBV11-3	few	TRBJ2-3	ASSGGRVTDTQY
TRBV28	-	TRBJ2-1	ASSLIDQGLYNEQF
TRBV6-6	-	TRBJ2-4	ASGTGRGNIQY
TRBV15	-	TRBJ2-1	ATSSEFSGNNEQF
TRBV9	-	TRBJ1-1	ASSVDGMNTEAF
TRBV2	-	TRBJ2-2	ASSGGNGDGELF
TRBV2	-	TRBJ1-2	ATPEGNSNYGYT
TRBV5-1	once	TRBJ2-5	ASSRSSGQETQY
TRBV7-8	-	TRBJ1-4	ASSLTPRSYEKLF
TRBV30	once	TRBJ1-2	AWSLSIQGGYGYT
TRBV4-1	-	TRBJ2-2	ASSQAGPSGATGELF
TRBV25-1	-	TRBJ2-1	ASSPRTSSGSYNEQF
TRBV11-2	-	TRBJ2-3	ASSLGASGITDTQY
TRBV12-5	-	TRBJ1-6	ASGFGDNSPLH
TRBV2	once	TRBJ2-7	ASSEAVVKQY
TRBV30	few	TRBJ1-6	AWRLTEYNSPLH
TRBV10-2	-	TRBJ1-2	ASSPGRGAPNYGYT
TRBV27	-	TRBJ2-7	ASRVTGSYEQY
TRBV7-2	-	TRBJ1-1	ASSPWSLGSVNTEAF
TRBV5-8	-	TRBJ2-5	ASSLRGSKETQY
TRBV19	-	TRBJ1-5	ASSPPRTRSNQPQH
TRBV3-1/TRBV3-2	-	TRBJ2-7	ASSQFFAGAKAYEQY
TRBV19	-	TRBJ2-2	ASTPLVGEGGELF
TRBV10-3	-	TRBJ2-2	AIRHDQYQGVNTGELF
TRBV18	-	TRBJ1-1	ASSYGTANTEAF
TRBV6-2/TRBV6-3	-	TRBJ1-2	ASTPSRQDYGYT
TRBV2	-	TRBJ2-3	ASSSVSVGTQY
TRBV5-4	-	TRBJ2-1	ASSLGSGTSYNEQF
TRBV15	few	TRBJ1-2	ATSRSGGAGNYGYT
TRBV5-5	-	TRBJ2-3	ASSFDPRADTQY
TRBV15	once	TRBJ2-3	ATSRGLASSTDTQY
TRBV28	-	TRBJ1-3	ASSSRRRSGNTIY